The rows below give T cell receptor beta chains drawn from one sample of a study of shared clonotypes between healthy human individuals. Here immunoSEQ multiplex PCR was the method, and the copy in TCRdb shows in-frame clones only, minus some. Of some 900,000 clones in the sample, about three quarters are singletons; the top ten hold roughly 1.5%. The sample consisted of memory CD4+ T cells sorted from blood. These TCRs come from a man aged 18 to 29 in good health. Both conserved end residues are part of each CDR3. A D gene is named only where the DNA matches it firmly. Not all rows give a size; the values are once, few, many and, for expanded clones, a class.

j_gene,d_gene,abundance,v_gene,CDR3nt,CDR3aa
TRBJ1-3,TRBD1,few,TRBV7-9,TGTGCCAGCAGCTCGGGACAGGGAGGAAACACCATATATTTT,CASSSGQGGNTIYF
TRBJ1-4,-,-,TRBV18,TGTGCCAGCTCACCACCAGCGGCGTCCACAGGGAATGAAAAACTGTTTTTT,CASSPPAASTGNEKLFF
TRBJ1-4,TRBD1,-,TRBV30,TGTGCCTGGAGTGTACGGACAGGGGGGAGTGAAAAACTGTTTTTT,CAWSVRTGGSEKLFF
TRBJ1-2,-,-,TRBV28,TGTGCCAGCCTACACCTCTCCGTCGGGGGAGGCGGCTACACCTTC,CASLHLSVGGGGYTF
TRBJ2-3,TRBD1,once,TRBV11-2,TGTGCCAGCAGCAACCGGGACAGGGGCACAGATACGCAGTATTTT,CASSNRDRGTDTQYF
TRBJ1-3,-,-,TRBV5-4,TGTGCCAGCAGCCGGAGGGGGGCGCAAGGAAACACCATATATTTT,CASSRRGAQGNTIYF
TRBJ2-3,-,-,TRBV5-1,TGCGCCAGCAGCTTGAGGTCAGTCACAGATACGCAGTATTTT,CASSLRSVTDTQYF
TRBJ2-3,TRBD1,-,TRBV7-3,TGTGCCAGCAGCATGGGACAGAGGGGGACAGATACGCAGTATTTT,CASSMGQRGTDTQYF
TRBJ2-5,-,-,TRBV5-6,TGTGCCAGCAGCTCAGGGGAGGCGACCCAGTACTTC,CASSSGEATQYF
TRBJ2-3,-,-,TRBV11-2,TGTGCCAGCAGCTGGGCGCGCACAGATACGCAGTATTTT,CASSWARTDTQYF
TRBJ1-4,TRBD1,-,TRBV6-6,TGTGCCAGCAGTCTCGGGACAGGGGGAGGCGAAAAACTGTTTTTT,CASSLGTGGGEKLFF
TRBJ2-6,-,-,TRBV6-1,TGTGCCAGCAGTGAGCATGCTGGGGCCAACGTCCTGACTTTC,CASSEHAGANVLTF
TRBJ2-2,TRBD1,-,TRBV19,TGTGCCAGTAGTATCCCTGACAGGGGGGCAGGCACCGGGGAGCTGTTTTTT,CASSIPDRGAGTGELFF
TRBJ1-1,TRBD1,-,TRBV27,TGTGCCAGCAGCCGCAAATCAGGGGGTATGGGGACTGAAGCTTTCTTT,CASSRKSGGMGTEAFF
TRBJ2-2,TRBD1,-,TRBV5-1,TGCGCCAGCAGCCAAGGGACAGCCTACACCGGGGAGCTGTTTTTT,CASSQGTAYTGELFF
TRBJ1-2,-,-,TRBV6-5,TGTGCCAGCAGTCGAGGACGGGACTATGGCTACACCTTC,CASSRGRDYGYTF